The 10 T cell receptor beta chains listed next were all sequenced from one sample in a study of cytomegalovirus exposure and HLA in healthy donors (dated by TCRdb to between 2016 and 2019). The library was generated by the immunoSEQ multiplex PCR assay. The multiplex PCR relied on a mix of 60 forward primers for TCR Vbeta segments and 13 reverse primers for TCR Jbeta segments. What TCRdb holds here is the immuneACCESS table cut down to in-frame rearrangements. Part of the clones is not present; checked against another copy, under half of the missing clones reflect an unresolved V gene, and the others are unexplained. For this sample there are 100,000 to 150,000 clones; about 73% appear just once. Jointly, the top ten make up around 2.6% of the sample. Sequenced input: PBMCs. The receptor set was obtained from a human donor in good health.

This chain connects TRBV27 to TRBJ1-2, with a weak D call TRBD1 (5 bases). This CDR3 contains 13 residues. From germline, CDR1 is MNHEY and CDR2 SMNVEV (reference sequence). Trimming took off 2 bases at V and 5 bases at J, with 9 bases between the two ends. CDR3 loop: CASSLGAGYGYTF. The CDR3 coding sequence is TGTGCCAGCAGTTTAGGGGCAGGTTATGGCTACACCTTC.

The chain recombines TRBV14 with TRBJ2-1; 11 bases are a match to TRBD2. There are 15 residues in the CDR3. CDR1 and CDR2 from the germline V gene are SGHDN and FVKESK. The V gene end was trimmed by 5 bases and the J gene end by 7 bases; junction bases not matched to a gene: 7. The CDR3 coding sequence is TGTGCCAGCAGCGACTTACTAGCGGGGGCTAATGAGCAGTTCTTC. Translated: CASSDLLAGANEQFF. Based on the CDR3 plus reference TRBV14 and TRBJ2-1, the full variable domain is EAGVTQFPSHSVIEKGQTVTLRCDPISGHDNLYWYRRVMGKEIKFLLHFVKESKQDESGMPNNRFLAERTGGTYSTLKVQPAELEDSGVYFCASSDLLAGANEQFFGPGTRLTVL.

This sequence joins TRBV28 and TRBJ2-1, with 8 bases aligning to TRBD2. The V and J ends lost 4 bases and 0 bases, in that order; junction bases with no gene match: 17. This CDR3 region has 20 residues. CDR1 and CDR2 from the germline V gene are MDHEN and SYDVKM. CDR3 in amino acids: CASSSPTPRLARYSYNEQFF. The CDR3 DNA reads TGTGCCAGCAGTTCTCCCACCCCCAGACTAGCGCGATACTCCTACAATGAGCAGTTCTTC.

This chain's CDR3 is CASSRQGKNIQYF. In DNA form, the CDR3 reads TGTGCCAGCAGCAGACAGGGCAAAAACATTCAGTACTTC. The V and J genes are TRBV2 and TRBJ2-4; 7 nucleotides match TRBD1. The germline CDR1 and CDR2 sequences are SNHLY and FYNNEI. This CDR3 spans 13 amino acids. V gave up 6 bases and J gave up 3 bases; unmatched junction bases: 2. The entire variable domain, with the rest obtained from reference TRBV2 and TRBJ2-4, is as follows: EPEVTQTPSHQVTQMGQEVILRCVPISNHLYFYWYRQILGQKVEFLVSFYNNEISEKSEIFDDQFSVERPDGSNFTLKIRSTKLEDSAMYFCASSRQGKNIQYFGAGTRLSVL.

The V call is TRBV7-9, the J call TRBJ2-2; maybe TRBD2 (6 bases). The CDR3 loop spans 15 amino acids. Deletions cut 3 bases from V and 0 bases from J, with 8 bases between. Germline V gene lookup returns CDR1 SEHNR and CDR2 FQNEAQ (reference sequence). The CDR3, as DNA: TGTGCCAGCAGCTTCGGGGGACCGAACACCGGGGAGCTGTTTTTT. It codes for CASSFGGPNTGELFF.

The CDR3 DNA reads as TGTGCCAGCAGCTTGCCGGGGACAGGGGGTTCTGAAGCTTTCTTT. It is translated as CASSLPGTGGSEAFF. The chain uses TRBV5-4 and TRBJ1-1; 11 positions agree with TRBD1. The V gene's germline CDR1 is SGHNT and CDR2 YYREEE (reference sequence). J was trimmed by 6 bases and V by 1 base; bases with no gene match: 5. The CDR3 contains 15 residues.

The CDR3 nucleotides read TGTGCCAGCAGTTCTACAGGGGTGGCAGCTAATGAAAAACTGTTTTTT. Its translation: CASSSTGVAANEKLFF. The genes are TRBV28 and TRBJ1-4; 7 positions agree with TRBD1. The J segment lost 3 bases and the V segment lost 4 bases, leaving 8 bases of the junction unmatched. Germline V gene sequence: CDR1 MDHEN, CDR2 SYDVKM. The CDR3 consists of 16 residues.

In its sample, this clone was seen once. V is TRBV7-2 and J is TRBJ2-2; tentatively, D is TRBD2 (6 bases). Trimming removed 5 bases from V and 3 bases from J, with 16 bases in between. Germline values: CDR1 SGHTA, CDR2 FQGNSA. This CDR3 comprises 16 residues. The chain's CDR3 is CASSPAGRRYTGELFF. In DNA, the CDR3 is TGTGCCAGCAGCCCAGCGGGCAGGAGATACACCGGGGAGCTGTTTTTT.

This clone came up a few times. V gene TRBV7-3 combines with J gene TRBJ1-4; 7 positions agree with TRBD1. CDR1 and CDR2 (germline): SGHTA, FQGTGA. This CDR3 is built from 12 residues. CDR3 protein: CARGGLGEKLFF. The CDR3 DNA sequence: TGTGCTAGAGGGGGCCTAGGTGAAAAACTGTTTTTT.

The sample holds a few counts of this clone. Other nucleotide sequences from this sample produce the same CDR3. The genes are TRBV4-2 and TRBJ1-1; D is possibly TRBD1 (5 bases). Per the germline V gene, CDR1 is LGHNA and CDR2 is YNFKEQ. V was shortened by 0 bases and J by 5 bases, with 19 bases between the two germline ends. The CDR3 sequence is 17 residues long. In DNA, the CDR3 is TGTGCCAGCAGCCAAGAGCGGACCACCTTCCGGGGGACTGAAGCTTTCTTT. Amino acid sequence: CASSQERTTFRGTEAFF.